This T cell receptor beta chain was profiled in a study of blood T cell repertoires in COVID-19. CDR3 size: 13 residues. Trimming cost V 2 bases and J 1 base, with 4 bases left between them. Germline CDR1 and CDR2: MNHEY and SMNVEV (reference sequence). TCRdb keeps only in-frame clones here, not all; method: immunoSEQ multiplex PCR. The sample includes a few hundred thousand clones, roughly 88% of them seen just once. The gene calls are TRBV27 and TRBJ2-3, with unresolved D. The sequence was collected from a woman aged 45-60 years with acute or convalescent COVID-19. What was sequenced was peripheral blood. The CDR3 protein is CASSLAGTDTQYF. The CDR3 DNA reads as TGTGCCAGCAGTTTAGCGGGCACAGATACGCAGTATTTT.